The clone carrying this TCR beta chain appeared a single time. The target antigen is unknown. The sample is drawn from a study of siplizumab effects on memory and regulatory T cells. Study-wide findings and caveats: Roughly 80-97% of dividing CD4+ or CD8+ clones were without an attributable naive or memory phenotype. The authors did not confirm suppressive function in proliferating Tregs from siplizumab cultures. The diversity of naive T cells seemed greater than that of memory cells, and their alloresponse contribution seemed major.

V lost 7 bases and J 10 bases, leaving 22 bases between the germline ends. CDR1 is MNHNY, CDR2 SVGAGI, per germline (reference sequence). The CDR3 is made up of 14 amino acids. TCR templates, about 10^5 per sample, were assayed. TCRdb's copy holds only in-frame clones and misses some; the assay was immunoSEQ multiplex PCR. This sample has some 52,000 clones; less than 98% occur once, and the top ten carry 0.55% to 0.65%. The TCR was taken from a human donor in good health. Sequencing used naive CD4+ T cells sorted from blood. The chain uses TRBV6-6 and TRBJ1-1; weak D call: TRBD1 (5 bases). This chain's CDR3 is CASISGTHGKGAFF. The CDR3 DNA reads as TGTGCCAGCATCTCCGGGACGCACGGGAAGGGAGCTTTCTTT.